This TCR beta chain comes out of a study of cytomegalovirus exposure and HLA in healthy donors. As to this clone: What it recognizes is unknown.

The PCR made use of 60 Vbeta and 13 Jbeta primers. Using immunoSEQ multiplex PCR, the repertoire was profiled, and TCRdb retains in-frame clones only, with some absent. Of fewer than 70,000 clones listed, around 72% were seen once; the top ten hold 12% to 15%. Study-wide findings and caveats: In vitro, a few CMV-associated chains proved specific for CMV antigens. It was reported that TCR beta sequences correctly inferred the HLA-A and HLA-B alleles for most subjects. Later analysis suggested links between common viral pathogens and several top significant clusters. A link between a missense DCLRE1C variant and TCR beta V- and J-gene trimming emerged from a later analysis.

Germline CDR1 is SGHNT and CDR2 is YYREEE (reference sequence). The CDR3 has 16 amino acids. V shed 3 bases and J 7 bases; nucleotides not matched to a gene: 8. The chain joins TRBV5-4 to TRBJ2-2; TRBD1 aligns across 11 bases. The material sequenced was PBMCs. The receptor's source is a male donor in good health and CMV-seropositive. The CDR3 is CASSWGDRGSGGELFF. CDR3 bases: TGTGCCAGCAGCTGGGGGGACAGGGGGAGTGGCGGGGAGCTGTTTTTT.